Following are 24 T cell receptor beta chains from one sample sequenced in a study of regulatory and conventional T cells in RAG deficiency. Sequencing was performed with immunoSEQ multiplex PCR; in TCRdb, only in-frame clones are kept and a portion is missing. The data contain fewer than 35,000 clones, approximately 91% of them singletons. This sample also appeared in a second study, on regulatory T cells. That work adds: The primer mix had 52 TRBV and 13 TRBJ primers.

Input material: CD8+ T cells sorted from blood. These TCRs come from a human donor in good health.

The V call is TRBV19, the J call TRBJ1-1; D might be TRBD1 (6 bases). CDR3 size: 14 residues. Germline values: CDR1 LNHDA, CDR2 SQIVND (reference sequence). V dropped 6 bases and J dropped 2 bases, with 13 bases sitting between them. CDR3 sequence (DNA): TGTGCCAGTAGCACCGACAGGCTAAACACTGAAGCTTTCTTT. Amino acid sequence: CASSTDRLNTEAFF.

The genes are TRBV29-1 and TRBJ1-1; weak D call: TRBD1 (5 bases). V lost 6 bases and J 1 base, leaving 12 bases between the germline ends. CDR3 size: 13 residues. The V gene's germline CDR1 is SQVTM and CDR2 ANQGSEA. CDR3: CSVVTATNTEAFF. In DNA, the CDR3 is TGCAGCGTAGTGACAGCGACGAACACTGAAGCTTTCTTT.

This chain links TRBV29-1 with TRBJ2-7; D may be TRBD1 (5 bases). V shed 5 bases and J shed 6 bases, with 17 bases lying between them. Looked up from germline, CDR1 is SQVTM and CDR2 is ANQGSEA. The CDR3 has 13 residues. CDR3 in amino acids: CSVLTPSRVEQYF. CDR3 in DNA: TGCAGCGTTCTTACCCCATCCAGGGTCGAGCAGTACTTC.

V and J are TRBV2 and TRBJ1-4; 9 nucleotides match TRBD1. Germline-derived CDR1 and CDR2 are SNHLY and FYNNEI. Trimming at V came to 6 bases and at J to 8 bases, leaving 7 bases not matched to a gene. The CDR3 totals 14 residues. This CDR3 reads CASSSDRGMEKLFF. The CDR3 DNA sequence: TGTGCCAGCAGCTCTGACAGGGGGATGGAAAAACTGTTTTTT.

The V gene is TRBV5-1, the J gene TRBJ2-5; TRBD2 is a possible D gene (5 bases). The germline V gene encodes CDR1 SGHRS and CDR2 YFSETQ. There are 14 residues in the CDR3. Trimming removed 1 base at V and 5 bases at J, with 12 bases between. CDR3 sequence reads: CASSLRGPSETQYF. CDR3 nucleotide sequence: TGCGCCAGCAGCTTGAGAGGGCCATCCGAGACCCAGTACTTC.

The V and J genes are TRBV19 and TRBJ2-6, with a weak D call TRBD1 (6 bases). The CDR3 contains 18 residues. The germline gives CDR1 LNHDA, CDR2 SQIVND (reference sequence). Trimming stripped 4 bases from V and 0 bases from J, with 16 bases between. CDR3 in DNA: TGTGCCAGTAGTAGAAGTTCAGGGGCCCTCTCTGGGGCCAACGTCCTGACTTTC. This translates into CASSRSSGALSGANVLTF.

The chain links TRBV30 to TRBJ1-6; 7 bases align to TRBD1. Trimming at V came to 0 bases and at J to 6 bases, leaving 2 bases not matched to a gene. The germline CDR1 and CDR2 sequences are GTSNPN and SVGIG (reference sequence). The CDR3 contains 14 residues. DNA for the CDR3: TGTGCCTGGAGTGTGGACAGGCTTAATTCACCCCTCCACTTT. Protein product: CAWSVDRLNSPLHF. The variable domain in full, completed from reference TRBV30 and TRBJ1-6, reads SQTIHQWPATLVQPVGSPLSLECTVEGTSNPNLYWYRQAAGRGLQLLFYSVGIGQISSEVPQNLSASRPQDRQFILSSKKLLLSDSGFYLCAWSVDRLNSPLHFGNGTRLTVT.

This chain links TRBV4-1 with TRBJ2-2, with 11 positions matching TRBD2. V shed 3 bases, J shed 4 bases, and the junction held 10 bases outside the gene matches. The V gene's germline CDR1 is MGHRA and CDR2 YSYEKL. The CDR3 length is 18 residues. The CDR3 coding sequence is TGCGCCAGCAGCCACCTTAGCGGGAGGGCCGGGGGCACCGGGGAGCTGTTTTTT. Translation gives CASSHLSGRAGGTGELFF.

The chain joins TRBV4-1 to TRBJ2-3; 8 bases line up with TRBD2. V shed 8 bases and J 0 bases; nucleotides not matched to a gene: 7. CDR1 MGHRA and CDR2 YSYEKL come from the germline V gene. The CDR3 is made up of 15 amino acids. CDR3 coding DNA: TGCGCCAGCCAACTAGCGGCGAGCAGCACAGATACGCAGTATTTT. Encoded protein: CASQLAASSTDTQYF.

The chain joins TRBV10-1 to TRBJ2-1; D ambiguous. The CDR3 loop spans 14 amino acids. V gave up 0 bases and J gave up 5 bases, with 8 bases separating them. CDR1 and CDR2 (germline): WNHNN, SYGVQD (reference sequence). The CDR3 region has the DNA TGCGCCAGCAGTGAGTCGTTTGGGAACAATGAGCAGTTCTTC. Protein product: CASSESFGNNEQFF.

This chain's CDR3 is CASDGTVRNEQFF. In DNA, the CDR3 is TGTGCCAGCGACGGGACAGTCCGCAATGAGCAGTTCTTC. The gene calls are TRBV2 and TRBJ2-1; 7 bases line up with TRBD1. From germline, CDR1 is SNHLY and CDR2 FYNNEI. V gave up 8 bases and J gave up 6 bases; unmatched junction bases: 7. This CDR3 region has 13 residues.

This clone showed up just a few times. This sequence joins TRBV5-4 and TRBJ1-2; D gene unclear. This CDR3 is built from 16 residues. Trimming took 2 bases from V and 6 from J, leaving 20 bases between them. Per germline, CDR1 SGHNT and CDR2 YYREEE (reference sequence). The CDR3 loop reads CASSFSTNLNRDGYTF. The CDR3 coding sequence is TGTGCCAGCAGCTTTTCGACAAACCTGAATCGGGATGGCTACACCTTC.

Turning to this clone: Because it lacks the conserved phenylalanine or tryptophan at the end, this CDR3 is likely a read error. The limits of the CDR3 on the DNA are not certain, so only TCRdb's listed CDR3 is given. This chain uses TRBV2 with TRBJ1-2; the table's D call, TRBD1, has no DNA check behind it. Per the germline V gene, CDR1 is SNHLY and CDR2 is FYNNEI. The CDR3 is made up of 15 amino acids, end residues included. The CDR3 reads CASSEAFRGQGIFTV.

This chain uses TRBV7-8 with TRBJ2-1; D may be TRBD1 or TRBD2 (6 bases each). Trimming cost V 3 bases and J 13 bases, with 16 bases left between them. Germline lookup yields CDR1 SGHVS and CDR2 FQNEAQ. The CDR3 length is 13 residues. The CDR3 spells CASSLGGAAGQFF. CDR3 DNA: TGTGCCAGCAGCTTGGGGGGCGCCGCGGGACAGTTCTTC.

V usage is TRBV4-2 and J usage is TRBJ2-6; D perhaps matches TRBD1 (5 bases). Looked up from germline, CDR1 is LGHNA and CDR2 is YNFKEQ. Trimming shortened V by 4 bases and J by 0 bases, and 25 bases separated the two germline ends. CDR3 size: 21 residues. This CDR3 reads CASSRRPWTLLLSSGANVLTF. The CDR3 DNA reads as TGTGCCAGCAGCCGGCGTCCCTGGACACTTCTCTTAAGCTCTGGGGCCAACGTCCTGACTTTC.

The chain has TRBV6-5 and TRBJ1-1; 8 positions match TRBD1. After removal of 6 bases from V and 5 bases from J, the junction contained 11 bases not matched to a gene. CDR3 length: 15 residues. CDR1 is MNHEY and CDR2 is SVGAGI in the germline V gene. The CDR3 DNA follows: TGTGCCAGCAGAATAATAGGACAGGGAACGACTGAAGCTTTCTTT. As protein: CASRIIGQGTTEAFF.

The chain combines TRBV5-1 with TRBJ2-1, with D possibly matching TRBD2 (7 bases). This CDR3 has 15 amino acids. V lost 4 bases, J lost 7 bases, and 18 bases lay in between. CDR1 is SGHRS, CDR2 YFSETQ, per germline. The CDR3 bases are TGCGCCAGCAGCCCCCCCGGGGGGCGCACGAATGAGCAGTTCTTC. Protein: CASSPPGGRTNEQFF.

The rearrangement joins TRBV5-8 to TRBJ1-5; D not certain. This CDR3 has 15 residues. V lost 4 bases to trimming and J lost 6 bases, with 17 bases between them. Germline CDR1 is SGHTS and CDR2 is YDEGEE. CDR3 sequence (DNA): TGTGCCAGCAGCCCAGATGGCGGTTCTGGTCAGCCCCAGCATTTT. Translated, it gives CASSPDGGSGQPQHF.

This clone has only a few counts. The chain joins TRBV10-3 to TRBJ1-1; D gene unclear. Germline V lookup: CDR1 ENHRY, CDR2 SYGVKD. This CDR3 comprises 12 residues. V lost 8 bases and J 3 bases, leaving 10 bases between the germline ends. This chain's CDR3 is CAIGKADTEAFF. CDR3 in DNA: TGTGCCATCGGCAAGGCCGACACTGAAGCTTTCTTT.

The rearrangement uses TRBV6-5 and TRBJ2-1; 7 bases match TRBD2. With 3 bases clipped from V and 6 bases from J, the junction kept 11 bases outside the gene matches. This CDR3 comprises 16 residues. CDR1 is MNHEY and CDR2 is SVGAGI in the germline V gene. The CDR3 protein is CASSYSLLAISNEQFF. The CDR3 DNA is TGTGCCAGCAGTTATTCATTACTAGCGATAAGCAATGAGCAGTTCTTC.

The rearrangement uses TRBV11-1 and TRBJ2-7, with D perhaps matching TRBD2 (5 bases). From germline, CDR1 is SGHAT and CDR2 FQDESV (reference sequence). Trimming cost V 4 bases and J 3 bases, with 13 bases left between them. The CDR3 is made up of 14 amino acids. Here the CDR3 DNA reads TGTGCCAGCAGCTATCTTTCGGGGAACTACGAGCAGTACTTC. Amino acid sequence: CASSYLSGNYEQYF. The whole variable domain, remainder taken from reference TRBV11-1 and TRBJ2-7, is EAEVAQSPRYKITEKSQAVAFWCDPISGHATLYWYRQILGQGPELLVQFQDESVVDDSQLPKDRFSAERLKGVDSTLKIQPAELGDSAMYLCASSYLSGNYEQYFGPGTRLTVT.

In regard to this clone: Other DNA sequences in the same sample also yield this CDR3. The chain carries TRBV5-8 and TRBJ1-5; TRBD1 matches at 10 bases. Germline-derived CDR1 and CDR2 are SGHTS and YDEGEE. V was pared by 4 bases and J by 0 bases, with 4 bases of the junction left unmatched. The CDR3 is made up of 16 amino acids. CDR3 nucleotides: TGTGCCAGCAGCCATAGGGACAGGGGTAGCAATCAGCCCCAGCATTTT. Its translation is CASSHRDRGSNQPQHF.

The chain is built from TRBV19 and TRBJ2-1; D is perhaps TRBD1 (6 bases). CDR1 LNHDA and CDR2 SQIVND come from the germline V gene (reference sequence). The CDR3 has 13 residues. The V gene lost 4 bases and the J gene lost 3 bases, with 7 bases spanning the gap. CDR3 nucleotides: TGTGCCAGTAGTAAGGACAGCTACAATGAGCAGTTCTTC. Translated: CASSKDSYNEQFF.

The chain has TRBV9 and TRBJ1-1; no firm D call. V was clipped by 3 bases and J by 1 base, with 13 bases between them. This CDR3 region has 15 residues. The germline V gene has CDR1 SGDLS and CDR2 YYNGEE. This CDR3 reads CASSGSNLGNTEAFF. The CDR3, as DNA: TGTGCCAGCAGCGGATCTAACTTGGGGAACACTGAAGCTTTCTTT.